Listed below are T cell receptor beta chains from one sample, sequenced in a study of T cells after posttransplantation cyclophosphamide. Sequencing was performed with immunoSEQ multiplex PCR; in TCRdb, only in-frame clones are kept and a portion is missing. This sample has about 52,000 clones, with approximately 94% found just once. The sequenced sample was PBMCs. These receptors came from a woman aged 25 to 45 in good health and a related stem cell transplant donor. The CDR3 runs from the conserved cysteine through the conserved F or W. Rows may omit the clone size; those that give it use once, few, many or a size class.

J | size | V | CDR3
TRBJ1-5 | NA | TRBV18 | CASSDDRGGQPQHF
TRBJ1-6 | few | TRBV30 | CAWSDSAWTGGLGPLHF
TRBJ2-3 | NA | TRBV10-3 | CAIGRGTDTQYF
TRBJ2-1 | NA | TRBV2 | CASSEPTRAGEQFF
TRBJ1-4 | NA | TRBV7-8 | CASSLEFRAGDEKLFF
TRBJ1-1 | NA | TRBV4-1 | CASSHTGGLYTEAFF
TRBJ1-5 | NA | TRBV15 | CATSTSTAPSNQPQHF
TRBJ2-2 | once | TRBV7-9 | CASTMGGPGELFF
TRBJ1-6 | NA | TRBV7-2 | CASSEVSSYNSPLHF
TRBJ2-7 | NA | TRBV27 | CASRDTGTYEQYF
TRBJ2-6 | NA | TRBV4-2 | CASSQGGQGLSGANVLTF
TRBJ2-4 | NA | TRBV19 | CASWDNRLAKNIQYF
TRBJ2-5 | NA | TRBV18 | CASSPRTSGGNQETQYF
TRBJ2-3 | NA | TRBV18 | CASSPPPDSAESDTQYF
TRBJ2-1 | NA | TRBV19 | CASSNRASYNEQFF
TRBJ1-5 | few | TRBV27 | CASSLSEALHNQPQHF
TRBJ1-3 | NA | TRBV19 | CASRVAVSSGNTIYF
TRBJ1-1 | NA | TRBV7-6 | CASSPTGMNTEAFF
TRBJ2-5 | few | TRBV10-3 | CAITKSLAGTSRETQYF
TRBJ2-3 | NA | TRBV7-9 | CASSRSDSALGTQYF
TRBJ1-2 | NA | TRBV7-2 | CASSANRVFYGYTF
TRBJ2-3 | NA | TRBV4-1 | CASSRDYTSTDTQYF
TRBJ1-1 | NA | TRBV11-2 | CASSLARQGMNTEAFF
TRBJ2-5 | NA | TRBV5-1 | CASSLAGTDQETQYF
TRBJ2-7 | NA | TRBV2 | CAAHQGANNEQYF
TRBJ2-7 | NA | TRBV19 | CASSIAGINEQYF
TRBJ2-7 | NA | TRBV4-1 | CASSQDGARAYEQYF
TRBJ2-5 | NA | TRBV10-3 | CAIGGTSGGKETQYF
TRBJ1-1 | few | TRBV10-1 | CASSEIWDRVSEAFF
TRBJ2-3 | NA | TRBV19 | CASSMRSGVTDTQYF